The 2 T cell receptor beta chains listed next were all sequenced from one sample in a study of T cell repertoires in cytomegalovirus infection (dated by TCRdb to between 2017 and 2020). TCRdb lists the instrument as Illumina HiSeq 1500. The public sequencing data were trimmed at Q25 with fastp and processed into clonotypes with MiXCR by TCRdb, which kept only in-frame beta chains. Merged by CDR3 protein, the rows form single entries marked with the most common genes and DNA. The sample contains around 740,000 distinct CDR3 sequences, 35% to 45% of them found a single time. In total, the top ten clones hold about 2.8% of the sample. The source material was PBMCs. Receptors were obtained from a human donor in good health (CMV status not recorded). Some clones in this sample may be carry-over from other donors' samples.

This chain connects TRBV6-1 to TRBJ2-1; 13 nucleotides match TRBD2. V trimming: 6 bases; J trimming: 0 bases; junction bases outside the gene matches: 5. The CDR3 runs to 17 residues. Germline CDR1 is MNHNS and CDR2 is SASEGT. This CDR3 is CASSPRLAGGSYNEQFF. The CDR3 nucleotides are TGTGCCAGCAGCCCCCGACTAGCGGGGGGCTCCTACAATGAGCAGTTCTTC.

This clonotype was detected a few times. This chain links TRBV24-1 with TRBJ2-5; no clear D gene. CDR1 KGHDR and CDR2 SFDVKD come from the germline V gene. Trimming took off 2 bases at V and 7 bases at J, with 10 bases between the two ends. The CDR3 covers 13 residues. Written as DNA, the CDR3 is TGTGCCACCAGTGATTCCGCGTTTCGGACCCAGTACTTC. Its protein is CATSDSAFRTQYF.